Listed below are T cell receptor beta chains from one sample, sequenced in a study of CD8 T cells in ankylosing spondylitis. From the 5' RACE reads, TCRdb called clonotypes with MiXCR, one entry per CDR3 protein. The sample lists about 340,000 distinct CDR3 sequences; around 20% were seen once. The sample consisted of blood, either unsorted or a sorted T cell fraction (not recorded which). All receptors come from a male donor with ankylosing spondylitis or in good health (not recorded which). CDR3s include the opening cysteine and the closing phenylalanine or tryptophan. D genes are given only for firm matches. Clone size is not always given. Where it is, it says once, few, many or a class for expanded clones.

D gene: TRBD1; V gene: TRBV11-2; J gene: TRBJ2-1; clone size: few; CDR3 DNA: TGTGCCAGCAGCCTTCACGGGACAGGGGTCTACAATGAGCAGTTCTTC; CDR3 protein: CASSLHGTGVYNEQFF
D gene: NA; V gene: TRBV29-1; J gene: TRBJ2-1; clone size: few; CDR3 DNA: TGCAGCGTTGAAGGGCTAGACAACTACAATGAGCAGTTCTTC; CDR3 protein: CSVEGLDNYNEQFF
D gene: NA; V gene: TRBV30; J gene: TRBJ2-2; clone size: few; CDR3 DNA: TGTGCCTGGACGGCGGGGTCCGGGGAGCTGTTTTTT; CDR3 protein: CAWTAGSGELFF
D gene: NA; V gene: TRBV20-1; J gene: TRBJ2-7; clone size: few; CDR3 DNA: TGCAGTGCTAGGGATAGAGTGAAAACCTCCTACGAGCAGTACTTC; CDR3 protein: CSARDRVKTSYEQYF
D gene: TRBD1; V gene: TRBV4-1; J gene: TRBJ2-7; clone size: NA; CDR3 DNA: TGCGCCAGCAGCCAGACCCCGGGGACAGGGCGTAACGAGCAGTACTTC; CDR3 protein: CASSQTPGTGRNEQYF
D gene: TRBD2; V gene: TRBV5-5; J gene: TRBJ2-3; clone size: NA; CDR3 DNA: TGTGCCAGCGGAGCGGGACGAAACACAGATACGCAGTATTTT; CDR3 protein: CASGAGRNTDTQYF
D gene: TRBD2; V gene: TRBV30; J gene: TRBJ2-1; clone size: NA; CDR3 DNA: TGTGCCTGGAGCGCGTCCAGCGGGGGGCCCTACAATGAGCAGTTCTTC; CDR3 protein: CAWSASSGGPYNEQFF
D gene: NA; V gene: TRBV4-2; J gene: TRBJ2-5; clone size: few; CDR3 DNA: TGTGCCAGCAGCCGCACCACCCTCTCGACGCTGGGGCCCCAAGAGACCCAGTACTTC; CDR3 protein: CASSRTTLSTLGPQETQYF
D gene: TRBD1; V gene: TRBV12-3/TRBV12-4; J gene: TRBJ2-7; clone size: few; CDR3 DNA: TGTGCCAGCAGTCCTGGGGACAGGGAGTACGAGCAGTACTTC; CDR3 protein: CASSPGDREYEQYF
D gene: TRBD2; V gene: TRBV29-1; J gene: TRBJ2-1; clone size: few; CDR3 DNA: TGCAGCGTATGGACTAGCGGGGGATACAATGAGCAGTTCTTC; CDR3 protein: CSVWTSGGYNEQFF